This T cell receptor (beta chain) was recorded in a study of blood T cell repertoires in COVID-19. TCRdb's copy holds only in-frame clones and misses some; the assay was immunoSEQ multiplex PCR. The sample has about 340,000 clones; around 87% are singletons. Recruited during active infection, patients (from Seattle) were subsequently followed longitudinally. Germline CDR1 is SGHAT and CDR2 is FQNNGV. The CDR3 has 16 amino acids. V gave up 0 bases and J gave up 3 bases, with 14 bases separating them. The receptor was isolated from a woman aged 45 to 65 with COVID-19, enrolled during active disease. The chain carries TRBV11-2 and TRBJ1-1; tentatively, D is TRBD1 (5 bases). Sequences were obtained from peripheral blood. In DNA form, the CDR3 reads TGTGCCAGCAGCTTAGAGGGCGGGAAGGGGTACACTGAAGCTTTCTTT. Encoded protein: CASSLEGGKGYTEAFF.